These T cell receptor beta chains were read from a single sample in a study of OX40 agonist ivuxolimab in advanced cancers. Assay used: immunoSEQ multiplex PCR; TCRdb lists only in-frame clones, some missing. The table has over 45,000 clones, 82% seen once. The specimen comprised CD4+ or CD8+ T cells sorted from blood, sampled in a trial of the OX40 agonist ivuxolimab. The receptors here all came from an adult with an advanced solid tumor such as melanoma, head and neck, liver or kidney cancer. CDR3s include the opening cysteine and the closing phenylalanine or tryptophan. D genes are given only for firm matches. Not all rows give a size; the values are once, few, many and, for expanded clones, a class.

clone_size j_call v_call d_call cdr3_nt cdr3_aa
NA TRBJ2-3 TRBV2 NA TGTGCCAGCAGTGGGGGGGATTCTCTCGCGGATACGCAGTATTTT CASSGGDSLADTQYF
NA TRBJ2-6 TRBV11-3 TRBD2 TGTGCCAGCAGGCCGGCGGGGGGGCCCCCTGGGGCCAACGTCCTGACTTTC CASRPAGGPPGANVLTF
NA TRBJ1-2 TRBV16 NA TGTGCCAGCAGCCAATCTGGACAGAGTAATGGCTACACCTTC CASSQSGQSNGYTF
NA TRBJ2-3 TRBV5-1 NA TGCGCCAGCAGCTTGGACGGGGCCAGCACAGATACGCAGTATTTT CASSLDGASTDTQYF
once TRBJ2-1 TRBV19 TRBD1 TGTGCCAGTAGTATAAGATACGTCGCCGCGGGACAGGGGAAGCACAATGAGCAGTTCTTC CASSIRYVAAGQGKHNEQFF
NA TRBJ2-5 TRBV9 NA TGTGCCAGCAGCGTGGGGACCGAAGAGACCCAGTACTTC CASSVGTEETQYF
NA TRBJ1-1 TRBV27 NA TGTGCCAGCAGCCCCCCACTGGGGGGGCGGACGATGAACACTGAAGCTTTCTTT CASSPPLGGRTMNTEAFF
many TRBJ2-7 TRBV4-1 TRBD1 TGCGCCAGCAGCCAAGCCTCAAGGGTAGGACAGGAGAAAGGCTACGAGCAGTACTTC CASSQASRVGQEKGYEQYF
NA TRBJ1-2 TRBV7-9 TRBD1 TGTGCCAGCAGCCACAGGGGTAACTATGGCTACACCTTC CASSHRGNYGYTF
NA TRBJ2-7 TRBV18 NA TGTGCCAGCTCACCACCGAACATCGACGAGCAGTACTTC CASSPPNIDEQYF
NA TRBJ1-6 TRBV7-2 NA TGTGCCAGCAGACCCCAGGGTAATTCACCCCTCCACTTT CASRPQGNSPLHF
NA TRBJ1-3 TRBV7-2 NA TGTGCCAGCAGCTTATACGCGTTCTCTGGAAACACCATATATTTT CASSLYAFSGNTIYF
few TRBJ2-6 TRBV25-1 NA TGTGCCAGCAGTGCCACACTGCTCTCTGGGGCCAACGTCCTGACTTTC CASSATLLSGANVLTF
NA TRBJ2-3 TRBV25-1 NA TGTGCCAGCAGTGTCCCCCAGGGGAGCACAGATACGCAGTATTTT CASSVPQGSTDTQYF
NA TRBJ1-2 TRBV6-5 NA TGTGCCAGCAGATCCCTTACAGGGAACTATGGCTACACCTTC CASRSLTGNYGYTF
few TRBJ2-5 TRBV5-1 TRBD2 TGCGCCAGCAGCCTCCGGACTAGCGGGGGGGCGTTGGAGACCCAGTACTTC CASSLRTSGGALETQYF
NA TRBJ2-3 TRBV19 NA TGTGCCAGTAGTCTCTCCCACAGGGCTTCAGATACGCAGTATTTT CASSLSHRASDTQYF
once TRBJ2-5 TRBV5-8 NA TGTGCCAGCAGCTTGCCCCTTTCGGTGGAGACCCAGTACTTC CASSLPLSVETQYF
few TRBJ2-3 TRBV6-6 TRBD2 TGTGCCAGCAGTTCTAGCGGGAGAGGGACAGATACGCAGTATTTT CASSSSGRGTDTQYF
NA TRBJ1-1 TRBV7-2 TRBD1 TGTGCCAGCAGCTTAGCGTCACAGGGGTTTTCAGAAGCTTTCTTT CASSLASQGFSEAFF
NA TRBJ1-3 TRBV5-1 NA TGCGCCAGCAGCTTGGTTTCAGGGTCCGGAAACACCATATATTTT CASSLVSGSGNTIYF
NA TRBJ2-3 TRBV15 NA TGTGCCACCAGCAGAGATGTACATAGGGCAGATACGCAGTATTTT CATSRDVHRADTQYF
NA TRBJ2-1 TRBV9 TRBD2 TGTGCCAGCAGCGTAGGAGGACTAGCGGGAGTGGATGAGCAGTTCTTC CASSVGGLAGVDEQFF
once TRBJ1-4 TRBV7-2 NA TGTGCCAGCAGCTTAAGAGAAAAACTGTTTTTT CASSLREKLFF
NA TRBJ1-4 TRBV6-5 TRBD1 TGTGCCAGCAGGAAGACAGGGCCCGGGGAACTGTTTTTT CASRKTGPGELFF
few TRBJ2-7 TRBV7-3 NA TGTGCCAGCAGCCCAAGGGGTGGGTCGGGCGACTACGAGCAGTACTTC CASSPRGGSGDYEQYF
NA TRBJ1-2 TRBV5-1 NA TGCGCCAGCAGCTTGGGAATTTGGGGGCTCAGTTCTAACTATGGCTACACCTTC CASSLGIWGLSSNYGYTF
NA TRBJ1-2 TRBV5-4 NA TGTGCCAGCAGCTTTGGGACTGACTATGGCTACACCTTC CASSFGTDYGYTF
NA TRBJ2-7 TRBV18 TRBD1 TGTGCCAGCTCACCCACACAGGGGTTCAACGAGCAGTACTTC CASSPTQGFNEQYF
NA TRBJ1-3 TRBV9 TRBD1 TGTGCCAGCAGCGTAGGCCAGGGACAGGGAAACACCATATATTTT CASSVGQGQGNTIYF
NA TRBJ2-1 TRBV2 NA TGTGCCAGCAGGGCGGACAGATACAATGAGCAGTTCTTC CASRADRYNEQFF
NA TRBJ2-7 TRBV7-2 TRBD1 TGTGCCAGCAGCTCCAGGGGGCGCCACTCCTACGAGCAGTACTTC CASSSRGRHSYEQYF
NA TRBJ2-5 TRBV10-1 NA TGCGCCAGCTCGGACACTCTGGGAGAGACCCAGTACTTC CASSDTLGETQYF
medium-sized TRBJ1-2 TRBV5-4 NA TGTGCCAGCAGCCCTCCGGGGGGCTATGGCTACACCTTC CASSPPGGYGYTF
NA TRBJ1-2 TRBV6-1 NA TGTGCCAGCCGGGGGAGCTATGGCTACACCTTC CASRGSYGYTF